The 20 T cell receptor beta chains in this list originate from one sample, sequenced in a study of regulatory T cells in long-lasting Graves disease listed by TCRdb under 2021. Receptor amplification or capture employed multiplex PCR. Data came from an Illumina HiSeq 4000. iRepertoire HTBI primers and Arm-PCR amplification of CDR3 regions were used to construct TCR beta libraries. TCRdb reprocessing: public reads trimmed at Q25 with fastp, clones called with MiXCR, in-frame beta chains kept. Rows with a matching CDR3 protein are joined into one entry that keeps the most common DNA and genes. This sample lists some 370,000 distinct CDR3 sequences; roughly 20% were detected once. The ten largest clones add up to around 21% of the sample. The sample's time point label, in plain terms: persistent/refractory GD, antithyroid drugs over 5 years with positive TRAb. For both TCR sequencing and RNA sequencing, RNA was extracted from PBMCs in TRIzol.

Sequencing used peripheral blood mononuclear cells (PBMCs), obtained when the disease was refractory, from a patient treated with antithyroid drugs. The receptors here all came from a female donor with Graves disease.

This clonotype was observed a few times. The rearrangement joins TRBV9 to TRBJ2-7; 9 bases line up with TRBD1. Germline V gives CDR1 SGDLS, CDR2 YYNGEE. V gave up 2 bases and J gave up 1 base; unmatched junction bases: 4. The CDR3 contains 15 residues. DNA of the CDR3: TGTGCCAGCAGCGTTGAGGACAGGGGTTCCTACGAGCAGTACTTC. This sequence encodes CASSVEDRGSYEQYF.

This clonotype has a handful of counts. The CDR3 nucleotides read TGTGCCAGCAGTTTTTCGGGGGGCAGCACTGAAGCTTTCTTT. Translated: CASSFSGGSTEAFF. The chain couples TRBV27 to TRBJ1-1; possible D gene TRBD1, 6 bases. Deletions cut 3 bases from V and 4 bases from J, with 12 bases between. Germline V lookup: CDR1 MNHEY, CDR2 SMNVEV (reference sequence). CDR3 size: 14 residues.

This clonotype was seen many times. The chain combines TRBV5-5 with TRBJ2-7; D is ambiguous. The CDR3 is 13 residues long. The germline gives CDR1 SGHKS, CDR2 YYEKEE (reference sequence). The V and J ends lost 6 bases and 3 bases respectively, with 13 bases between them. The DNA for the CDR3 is TGTGCCAGCACCATGACGTGGGACTACGAGCAGTACTTC. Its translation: CASTMTWDYEQYF.

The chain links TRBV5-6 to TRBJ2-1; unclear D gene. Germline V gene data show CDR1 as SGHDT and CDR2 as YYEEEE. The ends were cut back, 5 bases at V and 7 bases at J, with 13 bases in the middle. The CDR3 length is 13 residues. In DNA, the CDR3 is TGTGCCAGCAGTTCTCCAAAGAAAAATGAGCAGTTCTTC. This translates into CASSSPKKNEQFF.

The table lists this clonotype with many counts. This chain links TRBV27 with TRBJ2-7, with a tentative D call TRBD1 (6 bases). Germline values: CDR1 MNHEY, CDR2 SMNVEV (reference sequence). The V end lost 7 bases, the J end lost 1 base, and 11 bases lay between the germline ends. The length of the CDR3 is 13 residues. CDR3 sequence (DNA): TGTGCCAGCACCGACGGACAGTCCTACGAGCAGTACTTC. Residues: CASTDGQSYEQYF.

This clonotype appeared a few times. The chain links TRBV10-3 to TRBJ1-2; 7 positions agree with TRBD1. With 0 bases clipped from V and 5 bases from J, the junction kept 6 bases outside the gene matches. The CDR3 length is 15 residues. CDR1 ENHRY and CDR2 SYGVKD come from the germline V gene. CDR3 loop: CAISESGQAIYGYTF. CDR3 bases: TGTGCCATCAGTGAGTCAGGACAGGCAATTTATGGCTACACCTTC.

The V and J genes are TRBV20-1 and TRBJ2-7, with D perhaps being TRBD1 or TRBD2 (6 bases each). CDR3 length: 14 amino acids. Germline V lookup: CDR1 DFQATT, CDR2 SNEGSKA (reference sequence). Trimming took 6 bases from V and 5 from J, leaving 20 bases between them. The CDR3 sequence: CSARGGGLTDEQYF. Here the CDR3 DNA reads TGCAGTGCCAGGGGTGGGGGGTTGACCGACGAGCAGTACTTC.

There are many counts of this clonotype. DNA for the CDR3: TGTGCCAGCAGCTTCCGCCAGGGATACAGCCAGCCCCAGCATTTT. It specifies CASSFRQGYSQPQHF. The rearrangement uses TRBV11-3 and TRBJ1-5, with D possibly TRBD1 on 5 matching bases. The CDR3 totals 15 residues. Trimming took 3 bases from V and 7 from J, leaving 16 bases between them. From germline, CDR1 is SGHNT and CDR2 YENEEA.

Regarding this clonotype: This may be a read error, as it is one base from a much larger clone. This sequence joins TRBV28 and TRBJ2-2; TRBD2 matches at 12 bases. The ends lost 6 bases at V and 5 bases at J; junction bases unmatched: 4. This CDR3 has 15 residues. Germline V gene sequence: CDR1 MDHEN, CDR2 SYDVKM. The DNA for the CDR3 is TGTGCCAGCAGCCCCGGGACTAGCGGGACCGGGGAGCTGTTTTTT. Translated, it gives CASSPGTSGTGELFF. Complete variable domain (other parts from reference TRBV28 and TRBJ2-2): DVKVTQSSRYLVKRTGEKVFLECVQDMDHENMFWYRQDPGLGLRLIYFSYDVKMKEKGDIPEGYSVSREKKERFSLILESASTNQTSMYLCASSPGTSGTGELFFGEGSRLTVL.

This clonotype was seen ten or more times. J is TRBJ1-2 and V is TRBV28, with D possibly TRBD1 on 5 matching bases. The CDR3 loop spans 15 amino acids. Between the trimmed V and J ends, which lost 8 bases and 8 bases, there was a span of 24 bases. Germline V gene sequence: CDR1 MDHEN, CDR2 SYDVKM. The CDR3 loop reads CASRSREGYSSGYTF. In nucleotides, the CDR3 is TGTGCCAGCCGTTCGAGGGAGGGGTATTCTTCGGGCTACACCTTC.

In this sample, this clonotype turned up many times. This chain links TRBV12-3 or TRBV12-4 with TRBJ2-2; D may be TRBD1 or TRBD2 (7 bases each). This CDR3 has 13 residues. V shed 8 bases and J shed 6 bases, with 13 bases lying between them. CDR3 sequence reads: CASGRGRPGELFF. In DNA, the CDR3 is TGTGCCAGCGGGAGGGGGCGCCCCGGGGAGCTGTTTTTT.

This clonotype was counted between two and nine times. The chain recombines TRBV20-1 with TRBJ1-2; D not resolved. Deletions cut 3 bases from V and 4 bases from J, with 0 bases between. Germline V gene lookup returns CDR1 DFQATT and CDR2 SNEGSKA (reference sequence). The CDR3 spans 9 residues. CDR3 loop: CSASYGYTF. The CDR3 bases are TGCAGTGCTAGCTATGGCTACACCTTC.

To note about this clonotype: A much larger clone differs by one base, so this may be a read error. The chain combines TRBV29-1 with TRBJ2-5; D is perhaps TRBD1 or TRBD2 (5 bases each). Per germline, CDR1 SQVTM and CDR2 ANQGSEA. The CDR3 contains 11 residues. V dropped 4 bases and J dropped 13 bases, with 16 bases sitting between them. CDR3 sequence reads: CSVAHSGHRYF. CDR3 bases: TGCAGCGTTGCCCATTCGGGGCACCGGTACTTC.

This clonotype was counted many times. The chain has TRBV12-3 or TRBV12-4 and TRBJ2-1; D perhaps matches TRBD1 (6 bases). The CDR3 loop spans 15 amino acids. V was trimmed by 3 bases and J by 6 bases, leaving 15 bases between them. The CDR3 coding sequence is TGTGCCAGCAGTTTCAGGGGCCTGTTTTCCAATGAGCAGTTCTTC. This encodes CASSFRGLFSNEQFF.

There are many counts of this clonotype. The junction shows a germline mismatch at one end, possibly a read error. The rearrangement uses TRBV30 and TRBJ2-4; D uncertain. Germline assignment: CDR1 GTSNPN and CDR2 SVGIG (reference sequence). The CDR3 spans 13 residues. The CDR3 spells CAWSSPPLIIRNF. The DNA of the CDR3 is TGTGCCTGGAGTTCTCCTCCCCTCATAATTAGGAACTTC.

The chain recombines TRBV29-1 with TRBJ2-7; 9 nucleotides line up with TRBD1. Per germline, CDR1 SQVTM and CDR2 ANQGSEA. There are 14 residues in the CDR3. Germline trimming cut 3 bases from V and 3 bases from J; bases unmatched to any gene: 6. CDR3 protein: CSVESPGQGYEQYF. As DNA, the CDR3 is TGCAGCGTTGAGAGTCCGGGACAGGGCTACGAGCAGTACTTC.

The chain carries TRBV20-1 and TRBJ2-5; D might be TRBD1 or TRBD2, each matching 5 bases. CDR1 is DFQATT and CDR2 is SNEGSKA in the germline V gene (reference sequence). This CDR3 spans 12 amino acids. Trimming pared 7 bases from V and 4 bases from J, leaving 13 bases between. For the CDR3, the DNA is TGCAGTGTCCGAGGGGCAGGAGAGACCCAGTACTTC. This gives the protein CSVRGAGETQYF.

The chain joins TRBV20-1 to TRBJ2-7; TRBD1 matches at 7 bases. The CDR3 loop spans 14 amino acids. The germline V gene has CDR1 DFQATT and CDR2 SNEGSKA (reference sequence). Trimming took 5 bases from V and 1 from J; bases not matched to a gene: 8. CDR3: CSAYRGGPSYEQYF. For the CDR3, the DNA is TGCAGTGCTTACAGGGGCGGCCCGTCCTACGAGCAGTACTTC.

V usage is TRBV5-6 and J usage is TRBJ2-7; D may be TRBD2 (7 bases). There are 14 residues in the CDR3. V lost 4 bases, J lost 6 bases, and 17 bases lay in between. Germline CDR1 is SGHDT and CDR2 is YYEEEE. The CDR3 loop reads CASSPDQGRGEQYF. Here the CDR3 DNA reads TGTGCCAGCAGCCCTGACCAGGGGAGGGGCGAGCAGTACTTC. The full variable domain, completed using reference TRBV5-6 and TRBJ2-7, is DAGVTQSPTHLIKTRGQQVTLRCSPKSGHDTVSWYQQALGQGPQFIFQYYEEEERQRGNFPDRFSGHQFPNYSSELNVNALLLGDSALYLCASSPDQGRGEQYFGPGTRLTVT.

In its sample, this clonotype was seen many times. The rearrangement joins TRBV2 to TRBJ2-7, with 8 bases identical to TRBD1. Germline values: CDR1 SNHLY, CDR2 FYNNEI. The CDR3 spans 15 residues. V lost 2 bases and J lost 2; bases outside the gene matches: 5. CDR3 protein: CASSERDRLAYEQYF. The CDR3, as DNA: TGTGCCAGCAGTGAACGGGACAGGCTGGCCTACGAGCAGTACTTC.